This T cell receptor (beta chain) was sequenced in a study of OX40 agonist ivuxolimab in advanced cancers. Background on the study: Dose-escalation patients were diagnosed with hepatocellular carcinoma, melanoma, renal cell cancer or head and neck cancer.

This CDR3 has 14 residues. Germline lookup yields CDR1 GTSNPN and CDR2 SVGIG (reference sequence). Trimming shortened V by 1 base and J by 4 bases, and 11 bases separated the two germline ends. Clones were read by immunoSEQ multiplex PCR, and TCRdb kept only the in-frame ones, dropping some. The sample holds 55,000 to 65,000 clones, about 92% seen once. This receptor was identified in an adult with an advanced solid tumor such as melanoma, head and neck, liver or kidney cancer. Specimen: CD4+ or CD8+ T cells sorted from blood, collected in a trial of the OX40 agonist ivuxolimab. This chain joins TRBV30 and TRBJ1-5; D not certain. CDR3 DNA sequence: TGTGCCTGGAGTGCCGTCATGGGGAATCAGCCCCAGCATTTT. Translating gives CAWSAVMGNQPQHF.